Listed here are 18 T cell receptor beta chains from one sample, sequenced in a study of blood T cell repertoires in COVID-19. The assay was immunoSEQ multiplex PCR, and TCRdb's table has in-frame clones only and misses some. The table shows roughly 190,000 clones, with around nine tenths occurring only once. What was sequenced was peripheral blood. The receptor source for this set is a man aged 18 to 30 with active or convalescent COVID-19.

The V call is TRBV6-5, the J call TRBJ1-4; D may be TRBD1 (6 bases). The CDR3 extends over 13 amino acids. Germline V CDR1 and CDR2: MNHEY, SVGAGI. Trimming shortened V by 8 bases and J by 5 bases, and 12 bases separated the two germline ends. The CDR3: CASSTGTNEKLFF. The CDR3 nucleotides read TGTGCCAGCTCCACAGGGACGAATGAAAAACTGTTTTTT.

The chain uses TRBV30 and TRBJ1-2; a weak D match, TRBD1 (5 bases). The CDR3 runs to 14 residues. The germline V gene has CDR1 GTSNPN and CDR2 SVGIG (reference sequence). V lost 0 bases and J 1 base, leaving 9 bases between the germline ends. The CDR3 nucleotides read TGTGCCTGGAGTGTAGGGGCAGTTAACTATGGCTACACCTTC. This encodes CAWSVGAVNYGYTF.

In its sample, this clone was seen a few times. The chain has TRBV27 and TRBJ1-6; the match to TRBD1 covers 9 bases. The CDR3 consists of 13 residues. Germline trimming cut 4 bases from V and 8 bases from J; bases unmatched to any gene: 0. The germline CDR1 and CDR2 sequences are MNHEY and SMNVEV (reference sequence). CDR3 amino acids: CASSWTGDSPLHF. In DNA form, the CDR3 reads TGTGCCAGCAGTTGGACAGGGGATTCACCCCTCCACTTT.

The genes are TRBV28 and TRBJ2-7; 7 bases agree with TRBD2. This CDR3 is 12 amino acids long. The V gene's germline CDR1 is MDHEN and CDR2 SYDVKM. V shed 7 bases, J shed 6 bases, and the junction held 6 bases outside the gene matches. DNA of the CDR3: TGTGCCAGCAAGGGACTAAATAGCGAGCAGTACGTC. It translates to CASKGLNSEQYV.

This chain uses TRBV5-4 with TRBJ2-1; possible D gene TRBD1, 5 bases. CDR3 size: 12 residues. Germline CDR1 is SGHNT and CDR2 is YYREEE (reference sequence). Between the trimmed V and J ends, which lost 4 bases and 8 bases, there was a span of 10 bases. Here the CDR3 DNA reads TGTGCCAGCAGCACCGACAGTTATGAGCAGTTCTTC. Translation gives CASSTDSYEQFF. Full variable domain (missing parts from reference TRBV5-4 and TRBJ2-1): ETGVTQSPTHLIKTRGQQVTLRCSSQSGHNTVSWYQQALGQGPQFIFQYYREEENGRGNFPPRFSGLQFPNYSSELNVNALELDDSALYLCASSTDSYEQFFGPGTRLTVL.

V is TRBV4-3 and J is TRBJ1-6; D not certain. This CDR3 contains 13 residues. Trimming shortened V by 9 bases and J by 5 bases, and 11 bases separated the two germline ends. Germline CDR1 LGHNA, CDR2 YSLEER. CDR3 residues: CASSGSDNSPLHF. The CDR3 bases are TGCGCCAGTTCGGGTTCGGATAATTCACCCCTCCACTTT.

CDR3 region: CASSTGQGIADTQYF. CDR3 DNA: TGTGCCAGTAGTACGGGACAGGGGATCGCAGATACGCAGTATTTT. This chain connects TRBV19 to TRBJ2-3; 10 bases line up with TRBD1. This CDR3 is 15 amino acids long. In germline, CDR1 is LNHDA, CDR2 SQIVND (reference sequence). V lost 4 bases, J lost 4 bases, and 5 bases stayed unmatched.

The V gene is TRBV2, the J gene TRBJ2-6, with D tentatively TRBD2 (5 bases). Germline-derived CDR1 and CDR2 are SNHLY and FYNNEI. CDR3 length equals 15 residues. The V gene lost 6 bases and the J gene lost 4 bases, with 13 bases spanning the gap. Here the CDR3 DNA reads TGTGCCAGCAGGATTCTAGCTACGGGGGCCAACGTCCTGACTTTC. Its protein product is CASRILATGANVLTF.

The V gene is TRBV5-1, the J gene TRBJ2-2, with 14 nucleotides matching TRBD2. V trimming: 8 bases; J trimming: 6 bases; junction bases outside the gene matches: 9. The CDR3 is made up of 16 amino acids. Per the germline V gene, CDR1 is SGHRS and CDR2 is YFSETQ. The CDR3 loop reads CASTGTSGSGAGELFF. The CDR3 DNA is TGCGCCAGTACCGGGACTAGCGGGAGCGGGGCCGGGGAGCTGTTTTTT.

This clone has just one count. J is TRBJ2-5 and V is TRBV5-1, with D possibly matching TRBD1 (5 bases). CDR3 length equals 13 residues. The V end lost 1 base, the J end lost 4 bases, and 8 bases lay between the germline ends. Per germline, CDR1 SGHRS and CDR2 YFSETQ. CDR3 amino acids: CASSLIQGETQYF. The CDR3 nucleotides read TGCGCCAGCAGCTTGATCCAGGGAGAGACCCAGTACTTC.

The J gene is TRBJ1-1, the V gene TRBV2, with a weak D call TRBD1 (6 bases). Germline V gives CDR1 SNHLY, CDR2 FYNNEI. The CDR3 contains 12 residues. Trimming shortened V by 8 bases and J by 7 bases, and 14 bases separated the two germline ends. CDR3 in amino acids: CASLRTALEAFF. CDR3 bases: TGTGCCAGCCTGAGGACAGCCCTTGAAGCTTTCTTT.

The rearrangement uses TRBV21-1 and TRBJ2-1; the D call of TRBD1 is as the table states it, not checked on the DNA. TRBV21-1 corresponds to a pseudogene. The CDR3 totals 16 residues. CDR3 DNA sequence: TGTGCCAGCAGCAAAGCTTGGGACAGGCCCTACAATGAGCAGTTCTTC. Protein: CASSKAWDRPYNEQFF.

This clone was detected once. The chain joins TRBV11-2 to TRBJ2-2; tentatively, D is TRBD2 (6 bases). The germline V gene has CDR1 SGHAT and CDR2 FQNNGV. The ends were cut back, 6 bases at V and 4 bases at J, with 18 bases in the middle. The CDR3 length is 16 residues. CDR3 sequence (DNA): TGTGCCAGCAGTCCGGATGTGGGGGGTCCCACCGGGGAGCTGTTTTTT. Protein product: CASSPDVGGPTGELFF. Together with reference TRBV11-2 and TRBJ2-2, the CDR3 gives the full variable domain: EAGVAQSPRYKIIEKRQSVAFWCNPISGHATLYWYQQILGQGPKLLIQFQNNGVVDDSQLPKDRFSAERLKGVDSTLKIQPAKLEDSAVYLCASSPDVGGPTGELFFGEGSRLTVL.

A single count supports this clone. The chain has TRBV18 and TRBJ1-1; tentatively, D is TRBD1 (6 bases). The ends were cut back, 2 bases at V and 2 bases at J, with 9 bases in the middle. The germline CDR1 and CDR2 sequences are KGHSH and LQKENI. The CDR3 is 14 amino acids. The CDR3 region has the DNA TGTGCCAGCTCACCAGGGACAATTAACACTGAAGCTTTCTTT. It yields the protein CASSPGTINTEAFF.

In DNA form, the CDR3 reads TGTGCCAGCAGTTTAGCAAGGAGTCCCTCCCGCTACGAGCAGTACTTC. Its translation: CASSLARSPSRYEQYF. V and J are TRBV27 and TRBJ2-7, with unresolved D. Germline V lookup: CDR1 MNHEY, CDR2 SMNVEV (reference sequence). V was clipped by 2 bases and J by 3 bases, with 17 bases between them. The CDR3 is 16 amino acids.

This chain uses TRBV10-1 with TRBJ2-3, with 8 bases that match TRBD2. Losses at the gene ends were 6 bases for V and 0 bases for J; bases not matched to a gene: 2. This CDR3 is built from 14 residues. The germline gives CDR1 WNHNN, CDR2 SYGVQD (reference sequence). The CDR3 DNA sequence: TGCGCCAGCAGCGGACTAGCTAGCACAGATACGCAGTATTTT. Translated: CASSGLASTDTQYF.

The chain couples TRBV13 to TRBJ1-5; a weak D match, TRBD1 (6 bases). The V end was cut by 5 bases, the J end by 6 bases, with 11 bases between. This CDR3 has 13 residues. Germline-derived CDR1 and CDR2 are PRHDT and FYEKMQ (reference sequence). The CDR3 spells CASSPARGQPQHF. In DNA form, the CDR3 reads TGTGCCAGCAGCCCAGCCAGGGGTCAGCCCCAGCATTTT.

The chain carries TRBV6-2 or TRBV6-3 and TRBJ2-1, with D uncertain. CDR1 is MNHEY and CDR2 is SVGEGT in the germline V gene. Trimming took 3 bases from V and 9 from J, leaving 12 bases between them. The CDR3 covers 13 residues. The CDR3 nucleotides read TGTGCCAGCAGTTATGGGCTCTTAGGTGAGCAGTTCTTC. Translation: CASSYGLLGEQFF.